Sequencing of this T cell receptor beta chain was carried out in a study of Graves' ophthalmopathy and Graves' hyperthyroidism. The study amplified TCR beta CDR3 regions using RNA transcripts. Investigators did first-round RT-PCR with HTBI primers, then second-round multiplex PCR. TCRdb re-derived calls from the multiplex PCR reads in MiXCR, one entry per CDR3 protein. The table lists about 340,000 distinct CDR3 sequences, 17% of them singletons. After removal of 7 bases from V and 2 bases from J, the junction contained 4 bases not matched to a gene. The CDR3 has 14 residues. Germline V gene sequence: CDR1 MDHEN, CDR2 SYDVKM.

The receptor was isolated from an adult man with Graves' ophthalmopathy. Sequenced: peripheral blood. The rearrangement uses TRBV28 and TRBJ1-5; the match to TRBD1 covers 8 bases. For the CDR3, the DNA is TGTGCCAGCAATCCGGGACAGGGCAATCAGCCCCAGCATTTT. Translated, it gives CASNPGQGNQPQHF.